The present T cell receptor (beta chain) was sequenced within a study of shared clonotypes between healthy human individuals. The overall study: The donor group consisted of a couple of women and three men, aged 18 to 49.

This CDR3 spans 17 amino acids. The ends were cut back, 1 base at V and 0 bases at J, with 10 bases in the middle. The V gene's germline CDR1 is MGHRA and CDR2 YSYEKL. Each cell subset's genomic DNA was divided evenly among several immunoSEQ plates. Here immunoSEQ multiplex PCR was the method, and the copy in TCRdb shows in-frame clones only, minus some. The repertoire holds 600,000 to 750,000 clones, with 60% to 80% as singletons. Findings and limits, study-wide: Rarefaction indicated that sorted-subset sequencing remained incomplete although depth was large. Larger estimated richness was generally recorded for naive subsets relative to memory subsets.

Concerning this clone: The antigen is unknown. The sample contains more than one DNA sequence encoding this CDR3.

Sample: memory CD4+ T cells sorted from blood. Subset specified: CD45RA-negative fraction. The chain combines TRBV4-1 with TRBJ2-6; D remains unclear. The receptor's source is a woman aged 25 to 45 in good health. For the CDR3, the DNA is TGCGCCAGCAGCCAAGTTAGCACTATCTCTGGGGCCAACGTCCTGACTTTC. Residues: CASSQVSTISGANVLTF.